One and the same sample provided the 10 T cell receptor beta chains below, sequenced in a study of blood T cell repertoires in COVID-19. The data were produced by immunoSEQ multiplex PCR, yet TCRdb's version contains in-frame clones alone and is incomplete. The table shows hundreds of thousands of clones, with 75% to 90% occurring only once. Sequenced sample: PBMCs or T cells enriched from blood (not recorded which). Source of these receptors: a woman aged 18-29 years who had recovered from COVID-19.

The rearrangement links TRBV15 to TRBJ2-7; D might be TRBD2 (5 bases). The germline V gene has CDR1 LNHNV and CDR2 YYDKDF (reference sequence). This CDR3 has 13 amino acids. V was cut by 3 bases and J by 6 bases, with 12 bases left in between. The CDR3 protein is CATSSLRVSEQYF. In nucleotides, the CDR3 is TGTGCCACCAGCAGTTTGAGGGTCTCCGAGCAGTACTTC.

With respect to this clone: Other DNA sequences of this sample code for an identical CDR3. The chain combines TRBV5-1 with TRBJ1-5, with TRBD1 matching over 8 bases. Per the germline V gene, CDR1 is SGHRS and CDR2 is YFSETQ. J was trimmed by 4 bases and V by 0 bases; bases with no gene match: 3. This CDR3 is 15 amino acids long. The CDR3: CASSLDGQGNQPQHF. DNA for the CDR3: TGCGCCAGCAGCTTGGATGGACAGGGTAATCAGCCCCAGCATTTT.

The genes are TRBV6-1 and TRBJ1-6, with D possibly being TRBD1 (6 bases). The CDR3 runs to 15 residues. The V end was cut by 1 base, the J end by 10 bases, with 14 bases between. The germline V gene encodes CDR1 MNHNS and CDR2 SASEGT. The CDR3: CASSEGSRGASPLHF. The CDR3 DNA sequence: TGTGCCAGCAGTGAAGGGTCCAGGGGAGCCTCACCCCTCCACTTT.

The chain links TRBV2 to TRBJ1-2, with D tentatively TRBD1 (6 bases). Germline V gene lookup returns CDR1 SNHLY and CDR2 FYNNEI. The CDR3 is made up of 14 amino acids. Trimming took 4 bases from V and 5 from J, leaving 14 bases between them. For the CDR3, the DNA is TGTGCCAGCAGTGTTTCCGGGACACCTTATGGCTACACCTTC. The encoded protein is CASSVSGTPYGYTF.

A few counts support this clone. This chain links TRBV7-8 with TRBJ1-5, with 10 bases lining up with TRBD1. From germline, CDR1 is SGHVS and CDR2 FQNEAQ. J gave up 4 bases and V 5 bases, and 2 bases lay outside the gene matches. This CDR3 contains 14 residues. Here the CDR3 DNA reads TGTGCCAGCAGCGTGGGACAGGGGAATCAGCCCCAGCATTTT. Translated: CASSVGQGNQPQHF.

The V gene is TRBV9, the J gene TRBJ2-3; perhaps TRBD1 as D (5 bases). Germline V lookup: CDR1 SGDLS, CDR2 YYNGEE. V dropped 2 bases and J dropped 4 bases, with 11 bases sitting between them. This CDR3 is built from 14 residues. The CDR3 sequence is CASSVEWGADTQYF. The CDR3 region has the DNA TGTGCCAGCAGCGTGGAATGGGGCGCAGATACGCAGTATTTT. Full variable domain (missing parts from reference TRBV9 and TRBJ2-3): DSGVTQTPKHLITATGQRVTLRCSPRSGDLSVYWYQQSLDQGLQFLIQYYNGEERAKGNILERFSAQQFPDLHSELNLSSLELGDSALYFCASSVEWGADTQYFGPGTRLTVL.

The chain employs TRBV5-1 and TRBJ1-1; 8 positions match TRBD1. This CDR3 spans 13 amino acids. Trimming cost V 6 bases and J 5 bases; bases outside gene matches: 6. CDR1 and CDR2 (germline): SGHRS, YFSETQ. The CDR3, as DNA: TGCGCCAGCAACTCAGGGGGCGCGACTGAAGCTTTCTTT. Encoded protein: CASNSGGATEAFF.

J is TRBJ1-1 and V is TRBV6-6; 10 positions match TRBD1. Germline-derived CDR1 and CDR2 are MNHNY and SVGAGI (reference sequence). The CDR3 extends over 16 amino acids. Trimming removed 2 bases from V and 0 bases from J; junction bases left unmatched: 3. CDR3 in amino acids: CASSYDDRGLNTEAFF. CDR3 in DNA: TGTGCCAGCAGTTACGACGACAGGGGGCTGAACACTGAAGCTTTCTTT.

The chain uses TRBV7-2 and TRBJ1-2, with 7 bases aligning to TRBD1. The V segment lost 1 base and the J segment 7 bases; nucleotides outside the gene matches: 6. Germline V CDR1 and CDR2: SGHTA, FQGNSA. CDR3 length: 14 residues. DNA for the CDR3: TGTGCCAGCAGCTTAGGACAGGGAAGTGGTGGCTACACCTTC. Protein sequence: CASSLGQGSGGYTF.

The V and J genes are TRBV10-2 and TRBJ2-7; 8 positions match TRBD1. CDR3 size: 14 residues. The junction had 9 bases not matched to a gene; V was cut back by 7 bases and J by 4 bases. CDR1 is WSHSY and CDR2 is SAAADI in the germline V gene. The CDR3 region is CASKPGTGNYEQYF. DNA of the CDR3: TGCGCCAGCAAGCCCGGGACAGGTAATTACGAGCAGTACTTC.